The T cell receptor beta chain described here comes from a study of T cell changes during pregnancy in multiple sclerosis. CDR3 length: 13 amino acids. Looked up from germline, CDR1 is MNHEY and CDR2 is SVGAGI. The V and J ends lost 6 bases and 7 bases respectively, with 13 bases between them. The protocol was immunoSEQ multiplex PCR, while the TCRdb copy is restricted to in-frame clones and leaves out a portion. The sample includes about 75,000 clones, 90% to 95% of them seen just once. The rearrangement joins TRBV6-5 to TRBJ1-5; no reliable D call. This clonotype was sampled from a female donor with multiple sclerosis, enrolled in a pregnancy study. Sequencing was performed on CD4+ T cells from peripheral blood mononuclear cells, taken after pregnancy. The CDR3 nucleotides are TGTGCCAGCAGCTATCGGGTCGGCCAGCCCCAGCATTTT. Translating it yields CASSYRVGQPQHF.